A single sample is the source of the 25 T cell receptor beta chains below, sequenced in a study of blood T cell repertoires in COVID-19 (TCRdb year 2020). Library preparation was by the immunoSEQ multiplex PCR assay. In TCRdb, the immuneACCESS table is reduced to in-frame sequences with V and J assigned. These tables do not hold every clone; where another copy was compared, an unresolved V gene accounts for under half, and the others remain unexplained. In all, the sample holds 400,000 or so clones, and approximately 91% of those were seen once. Around 2.1% of the sample comes from the top ten. The sample comprised PBMCs or T cells enriched from blood (not recorded which). The receptor source for this set is a woman between 40 and 50 years old with acute COVID-19.

The chain joins TRBV3-1 (or the pseudogene TRBV3-2) to TRBJ1-3; D unclear. CDR1 and CDR2 (germline): LGHDT, YNNKEL (reference sequence). V was pared by 0 bases and J by 0 bases, with 15 bases between. The CDR3 totals 18 residues. CDR3 in DNA: TGTGCCAGCAGCCAAGATTTTTATTCAGACTACTCTGGAAACACCATATATTTT. It encodes CASSQDFYSDYSGNTIYF.

The rearrangement uses TRBV4-1 and TRBJ2-1, with D possibly matching TRBD2 (6 bases). Germline assignment: CDR1 MGHRA and CDR2 YSYEKL. The CDR3 is 17 amino acids. V was pared by 0 bases and J by 4 bases, with 16 bases between. This chain's CDR3 is CASSQDPTPGGYNEQFF. The CDR3 nucleotides read TGCGCCAGCAGCCAAGATCCAACGCCAGGAGGGTACAATGAGCAGTTCTTC.

The rearrangement links TRBV27 to TRBJ1-5; D is unclear. V lost 6 bases to trimming and J lost 2 bases, with 20 bases between them. The CDR3 length is 17 residues. The germline V gene encodes CDR1 MNHEY and CDR2 SMNVEV (reference sequence). This chain's CDR3 is CASSPGSAQEGNQPQHF. The CDR3 DNA sequence: TGTGCCAGCAGCCCCGGGAGCGCGCAGGAGGGCAATCAGCCCCAGCATTTT.

The chain has TRBV12-5 and TRBJ2-3, with 9 bases that match TRBD2. Germline V lookup: CDR1 LGHNT, CDR2 FRNRAP. The CDR3 has 15 amino acids. V gave up 5 bases and J gave up 2 bases; unmatched junction bases: 5. The CDR3 sequence: CASGGAGGLTDTQYF. The CDR3 nucleotides are TGTGCTAGTGGTGGAGCGGGGGGCCTCACAGATACGCAGTATTTT.

V usage is TRBV6-2 or TRBV6-3 and J usage is TRBJ1-1; D possibly corresponds to TRBD1 (5 bases). The germline V and J ends were trimmed by 5 bases and 3 bases, with 16 bases remaining between them. This CDR3 has 15 amino acids. Looked up from germline, CDR1 is MNHEY and CDR2 is SVGEGT. CDR3 sequence (DNA): TGTGCCAGCAGTGATAACCAGGGCTGGGACACTGAAGCTTTCTTT. This sequence encodes CASSDNQGWDTEAFF.

The chain uses TRBV7-9 and TRBJ2-2; 12 bases map to TRBD2. The CDR3 totals 16 residues. V lost 6 bases to trimming and J lost 8 bases; unmatched junction nucleotides: 10. Germline lookup yields CDR1 SEHNR and CDR2 FQNEAQ (reference sequence). The CDR3 bases are TGTGCCAGCAGTAGGACTAGCGGGGACCTCGGAGGGGAGCTGTTTTTT. It specifies CASSRTSGDLGGELFF.

DNA for the CDR3: TGTGCCAGCAGCCAAACAGGGGCTGGAAACACCATATATTTT. It is translated as CASSQTGAGNTIYF. The J gene is TRBJ1-3, the V gene TRBV7-9, with 7 bases fitting TRBD1. CDR1 and CDR2 from the germline V gene are SEHNR and FQNEAQ (reference sequence). J gave up 2 bases and V 5 bases, and 3 bases lay outside the gene matches. CDR3 length equals 14 residues.

This clone was observed once. The gene calls are TRBV2 and TRBJ2-5; 12 positions agree with TRBD2. Per the germline V gene, CDR1 is SNHLY and CDR2 is FYNNEI. V shed 2 bases and J 5 bases; nucleotides not matched to a gene: 3. The length of the CDR3 is 15 residues. The CDR3 bases are TGTGCCAGCAGTGAACCTAGCGGGGGGGCGGAGACCCAGTACTTC. This encodes CASSEPSGGAETQYF.

CDR3 residues: CASSFGQGAEETQYF. The CDR3 nucleotides are TGCGCCAGCAGCTTTGGACAGGGGGCTGAAGAGACCCAGTACTTC. The chain joins TRBV5-1 to TRBJ2-5; the match to TRBD1 covers 11 bases. The CDR3 contains 15 residues. Germline V gene data show CDR1 as SGHRS and CDR2 as YFSETQ. The J segment lost 3 bases and the V segment lost 2 bases, leaving 3 bases of the junction unmatched.

The chain recombines TRBV11-2 with TRBJ1-1; D is unclear. V gave up 2 bases and J gave up 1 base, with 5 bases separating them. This CDR3 is built from 13 residues. The germline V gene has CDR1 SGHAT and CDR2 FQNNGV. The CDR3 is CASSLSENTEAFF. CDR3 coding DNA: TGTGCCAGCAGCTTAAGCGAGAACACTGAAGCTTTCTTT. Combining the CDR3 with reference TRBV11-2 and TRBJ1-1 gives the whole variable domain EAGVAQSPRYKIIEKRQSVAFWCNPISGHATLYWYQQILGQGPKLLIQFQNNGVVDDSQLPKDRFSAERLKGVDSTLKIQPAKLEDSAVYLCASSLSENTEAFFGQGTRLTVV.

V gene TRBV10-3 combines with J gene TRBJ1-2; TRBD1 matches 7 bases. After removal of 6 bases from V and 8 bases from J, the junction contained 18 bases not matched to a gene. CDR1 ENHRY and CDR2 SYGVKD come from the germline V gene. The CDR3 length is 16 residues. CDR3 residues: CAIRTGPATGADGYTF. Here the CDR3 DNA reads TGTGCCATCAGGACCGGCCCAGCCACAGGGGCGGACGGCTACACCTTC.

The chain employs TRBV6-4 and TRBJ1-2; no reliable D call. Germline V gene lookup returns CDR1 MRHNA and CDR2 SNTAGT. The CDR3 is made up of 14 amino acids. Trimming removed 5 bases at V and 7 bases at J, with 17 bases between. CDR3 DNA: TGTGCCAGCAGTCCCCTTTTCCCTGAGTCTGGCTACACCTTC. Protein sequence: CASSPLFPESGYTF.

This clone was observed a handful of times. CDR3 nucleotides: TGTGCCAGCAGCTTGGACAGTCGGTATGGCTACACCTTC. This sequence encodes CASSLDSRYGYTF. The chain links TRBV7-8 to TRBJ1-2; tentative D call: TRBD1 (6 bases). The CDR3 consists of 13 residues. Germline values: CDR1 SGHVS, CDR2 FQNEAQ. V was cut by 3 bases and J by 5 bases, with 10 bases left in between.

The CDR3 sequence is CASSQPSDTQYF. The CDR3 DNA sequence: TGTGCCAGCAGCCAACCTTCGGATACGCAGTATTTT. The V call is TRBV14, the J call TRBJ2-3, with D uncertain. Germline CDR1 is SGHDN and CDR2 is FVKESK. This CDR3 is 12 amino acids long. V lost 2 bases, J lost 6 bases, and 6 bases lay in between.

The chain recombines TRBV19 with TRBJ2-7, with 8 bases aligning to TRBD1. This CDR3 is built from 16 residues. Germline V lookup: CDR1 LNHDA, CDR2 SQIVND (reference sequence). The V gene end was trimmed by 4 bases and the J gene end by 7 bases; junction bases not matched to a gene: 15. CDR3 sequence: CASSNRGSPPAEEQYF. In nucleotides, the CDR3 is TGTGCCAGTAGTAACAGGGGGTCACCCCCGGCGGAGGAGCAGTACTTC.

This chain connects TRBV7-9 to TRBJ2-2, with D hard to call. The CDR3 consists of 13 residues. The V and J ends lost 5 bases and 6 bases respectively, with 10 bases between them. CDR1 is SEHNR, CDR2 FQNEAQ, per germline (reference sequence). The CDR3 spells CASSPTQAGELFF. The CDR3 region has the DNA TGTGCCAGCAGCCCCACCCAGGCCGGGGAGCTGTTTTTT.

The chain uses TRBV2 and TRBJ2-2, with 9 nucleotides matching TRBD1. The CDR3 is made up of 14 amino acids. Germline V gene lookup returns CDR1 SNHLY and CDR2 FYNNEI. J was trimmed by 4 bases and V by 4 bases; bases with no gene match: 1. The CDR3 nucleotides read TGTGCCAGCAGTGCGACAGGGGGCACCGGGGAGCTGTTTTTT. It codes for CASSATGGTGELFF.

The chain joins TRBV30 to TRBJ1-2; perhaps TRBD1 as D (6 bases). The CDR3 has 13 residues. V was pared by 1 base and J by 6 bases, with 12 bases between. Germline CDR1 and CDR2: GTSNPN and SVGIG (reference sequence). CDR3 residues: CAWSAGTRDGYTF. In DNA form, the CDR3 reads TGTGCCTGGAGTGCCGGGACACGAGATGGCTACACCTTC.

This clone was seen a handful of times. The chain uses TRBV14 and TRBJ1-2, with D hard to call. The CDR3 runs 14 residues. V lost 1 base to trimming and J lost 3 bases, with 9 bases between them. Germline V lookup: CDR1 SGHDN, CDR2 FVKESK. The CDR3 here is CASSQGQFDYGYTF. CDR3 nucleotides: TGTGCCAGCAGCCAAGGGCAGTTTGACTATGGCTACACCTTC.

The chain uses TRBV11-2 and TRBJ2-7; tentatively, D is TRBD1 (5 bases). With 5 bases removed from V and 4 bases from J, the gap between germline ends came to 15 bases. This CDR3 has 14 amino acids. Germline CDR1 reads SGHAT; CDR2 reads FQNNGV. The CDR3 DNA follows: TGTGCCAGCAGCATTAGCTCCTCAGGGTACGAGCAGTACTTC. This gives the protein CASSISSSGYEQYF. Full variable domain (outside the CDR3, taken from reference TRBV11-2 and TRBJ2-7): EAGVAQSPRYKIIEKRQSVAFWCNPISGHATLYWYQQILGQGPKLLIQFQNNGVVDDSQLPKDRFSAERLKGVDSTLKIQPAKLEDSAVYLCASSISSSGYEQYFGPGTRLTVT.

The CDR3 protein is CASSITPALRGGQFTQYF. In DNA, the CDR3 is TGTGCCAGTAGTATCACCCCCGCCCTTCGGGGGGGCCAGTTTACGCAGTATTTT. This sequence joins TRBV19 and TRBJ2-3, with 8 nucleotides matching TRBD2. The CDR3 length is 18 residues. Germline V lookup: CDR1 LNHDA, CDR2 SQIVND (reference sequence). J gave up 8 bases and V 3 bases, and 19 bases lay outside the gene matches.

V and J are TRBV19 and TRBJ1-3; D unresolved. V was cut by 3 bases and J by 3 bases, with 9 bases left in between. Germline loops: CDR1 LNHDA, CDR2 SQIVND (reference sequence). The CDR3 contains 14 residues. Here the CDR3 reads CASSINGNGNTIYF. CDR3 nucleotide sequence: TGTGCCAGTAGTATCAACGGGAATGGAAACACCATATATTTT.

V usage is TRBV5-1 and J usage is TRBJ2-7, with TRBD2 matching over 11 bases. V dropped 5 bases and J dropped 6; count of bases not matched to a gene: 10. Germline V gives CDR1 SGHRS, CDR2 YFSETQ. This CDR3 has 15 amino acids. The CDR3 region is CASRFLAGGTVEQYF. The CDR3 DNA sequence: TGCGCCAGCAGGTTTCTAGCGGGGGGAACGGTCGAGCAGTACTTC.

This clone was recorded a few times. The rearrangement links TRBV9 to TRBJ2-7, with 8 bases lining up with TRBD1. The CDR3 totals 15 residues. The germline CDR1 and CDR2 sequences are SGDLS and YYNGEE. The V gene end was trimmed by 0 bases and the J gene end by 2 bases; junction bases not matched to a gene: 4. The CDR3 loop reads CASSVDSGQAYEQYF. The CDR3 bases are TGTGCCAGCAGCGTAGATTCGGGACAGGCCTACGAGCAGTACTTC.

The chain has TRBV5-1 and TRBJ1-2, with 7 bases identical to TRBD1. Germline trimming cut 3 bases from V and 8 bases from J; bases unmatched to any gene: 22. Germline V gene lookup returns CDR1 SGHRS and CDR2 YFSETQ. CDR3 length: 18 amino acids. CDR3 sequence (DNA): TGCGCCAGCAGCTCACTAACCTCACGGGACAGCTTCCGGGGCGGCTACACCTTC. Protein sequence: CASSSLTSRDSFRGGYTF.